Described below is a single T cell receptor beta chain sequence and its context. Its antigen remains unknown. Here immunoSEQ multiplex PCR was the method, and the copy in TCRdb shows in-frame clones only, minus some. This table holds roughly 700,000 clones, about 92% found once. The CDR3 is made up of 15 amino acids. Trimming cost V 6 bases and J 4 bases; bases outside gene matches: 6. The germline gives CDR1 SNHLY, CDR2 FYNNEI. The sample comes from a study of shared clonotypes between healthy human individuals. As for the study in general: Each donor's CD4 naive and CD4 memory cells filled three plates apiece, CD8 naive two, and CD8 memory one. Findings of the study overall: It was expected that sequencing depth would affect clonotype sharing among donors.

The source material was memory CD8+ T cells from PBMCs. This sample's subset: CD45RO+ cells pooled with CCR7-negative TemRA cells. This chain connects TRBV2 to TRBJ2-3; 11 nucleotides align to TRBD2. The source is a man aged 18 to 30 in good health. Some clones in this sample may be carry-over from other donors' samples. DNA of the CDR3: TGTGCCAGCAGGGAACTAGCGGGGGACGCAGATACGCAGTATTTT. Translated: CASRELAGDADTQYF.